The 16 T cell receptor beta chains reported below all come from one sample, sequenced in a study of immune cell composition in non-small cell lung cancer. The assay was immunoSEQ multiplex PCR, and TCRdb's table has in-frame clones only and misses some. The data contain thousands of clones, about 85% of them singletons. Sequencing used lung tumor tissue. The receptors stem from a human donor with non-small cell lung cancer.

In its sample, this clone was seen once. The V gene is TRBV9, the J gene TRBJ2-1; 7 bases agree with TRBD1. The V gene's germline CDR1 is SGDLS and CDR2 YYNGEE. CDR3 length: 12 residues. V lost 3 bases, J lost 9 bases, and 3 bases stayed unmatched. The CDR3, as DNA: TGTGCCAGCAGCGCCACAGGGGTTGAGCAGTTCTTC. This gives the protein CASSATGVEQFF.

This clone was picked up a small number of times. The gene calls are TRBV2 and TRBJ1-2; unclear D gene. With 1 base removed from V and 2 bases from J, the gap between germline ends came to 8 bases. The CDR3 is made up of 14 amino acids. Germline V CDR1 and CDR2: SNHLY, FYNNEI. CDR3 in DNA: TGTGCCAGCAGTGAAGATGGGCGCAACTATGGCTACACCTTC. Translating gives CASSEDGRNYGYTF.

The gene calls are TRBV2 and TRBJ2-1; tentatively, D is TRBD1 (6 bases). Trimming removed 8 bases at V and 4 bases at J, with 6 bases between. Germline lookup yields CDR1 SNHLY and CDR2 FYNNEI. This CDR3 spans 11 amino acids. The CDR3 DNA is TGTGCCAGCGGACAGTACAATGAGCAGTTCTTC. Translating gives CASGQYNEQFF.

The chain links TRBV7-9 to TRBJ1-5; no clear D. This CDR3 is 14 amino acids long. V lost 1 base and J 8 bases, leaving 12 bases between the germline ends. Germline lookup yields CDR1 SEHNR and CDR2 FQNEAQ (reference sequence). This CDR3 reads CASSLVGGGEPQHF. Written as DNA, the CDR3 is TGTGCCAGCAGCTTAGTGGGAGGCGGGGAGCCCCAGCATTTT.

The chain links TRBV9 to TRBJ2-7, with a tentative D call TRBD1 (5 bases). CDR1 SGDLS and CDR2 YYNGEE come from the germline V gene. The V and J ends lost 3 bases and 8 bases respectively, with 12 bases between them. There are 12 residues in the CDR3. The CDR3 spells CASSAQVGKQYF. In DNA, the CDR3 is TGTGCCAGCAGCGCACAGGTCGGAAAGCAGTACTTC.

The rearrangement uses TRBV11-2 and TRBJ2-7, with 11 bases matching TRBD2. Germline V CDR1 and CDR2: SGHAT, FQNNGV. The length of the CDR3 is 15 residues. V was pared by 4 bases and J by 6 bases, with 8 bases of the junction left unmatched. The CDR3 DNA is TGTGCCAGCAGCTCAGTAGCGGGGGGGAGAGGCGAGCAGTACTTC. This translates into CASSSVAGGRGEQYF.

The chain has TRBV27 and TRBJ2-4, with D uncertain. CDR3 length: 15 amino acids. In germline, CDR1 is MNHEY, CDR2 SMNVEV (reference sequence). V was cut by 4 bases and J by 1 base, with 11 bases left in between. The CDR3 spells CASSSPGVAKNIQYF. CDR3 in DNA: TGTGCCAGCAGTTCCCCGGGTGTCGCCAAAAACATTCAGTACTTC.

The chain is built from TRBV4-1 and TRBJ2-7, with TRBD2 identical over 7 bases. Losses at the gene ends were 6 bases for V and 0 bases for J; bases not matched to a gene: 8. The CDR3 is 15 residues long. Germline V gene sequence: CDR1 MGHRA, CDR2 YSYEKL. The CDR3 DNA follows: TGCGCCAGCAGTTTTACTCTAGCGGCCTCCTACGAGCAGTACTTC. Protein: CASSFTLAASYEQYF.

The chain employs TRBV7-9 and TRBJ1-6, with 9 bases identical to TRBD1. Trimming took 6 bases from V and 7 from J; bases not matched to a gene: 4. CDR1 SEHNR and CDR2 FQNEAQ come from the germline V gene (reference sequence). CDR3 length: 14 amino acids. The CDR3 loop is CASSEGQGNSPLHF. Written as DNA, the CDR3 is TGTGCCAGCAGTGAGGGACAGGGAAATTCACCCCTCCACTTT.

The V and J genes are TRBV7-2 and TRBJ1-5, with TRBD1 matching 9 bases. Germline lookup yields CDR1 SGHTA and CDR2 FQGNSA. There are 15 residues in the CDR3. The trim removed 5 bases at V and 4 bases at J, leaving 6 bases unmatched. The CDR3 loop reads CASSPYGQGNQPQHF. The CDR3 nucleotides read TGTGCCAGCAGCCCCTATGGACAGGGGAATCAGCCCCAGCATTTT.

V is TRBV9 and J is TRBJ2-1; 8 nucleotides agree with TRBD2. With V trimmed by 0 bases and J by 5 bases, 7 bases remained unmatched. This CDR3 spans 16 amino acids. Germline loops: CDR1 SGDLS, CDR2 YYNGEE. The CDR3 DNA reads TGTGCCAGCAGCGTAGTGCCGGGGGGGCCTAACAATGAGCAGTTCTTC. Protein sequence: CASSVVPGGPNNEQFF.

There are a few counts of this clone. The genes are TRBV6-5 and TRBJ2-3, with 11 bases fitting TRBD2. This CDR3 comprises 16 residues. V lost 4 bases, J lost 3 bases, and 6 bases stayed unmatched. Germline V gene data show CDR1 as MNHEY and CDR2 as SVGAGI. As DNA, the CDR3 is TGTGCCAGCAGTTCCCTAGCGGGGGGATTAACAGATACGCAGTATTTT. Its translation: CASSSLAGGLTDTQYF.

The gene calls are TRBV4-1 and TRBJ1-2; TRBD1 aligns across 7 bases. CDR1 and CDR2 (germline): MGHRA, YSYEKL. V lost 3 bases, J lost 3 bases, and 4 bases stayed unmatched. CDR3 length equals 14 residues. CDR3 nucleotide sequence: TGCGCCAGCAGCCACCGACAGGGAGACTATGGCTACACCTTC. The encoded protein is CASSHRQGDYGYTF.

This rearrangement joins TRBV29-1 to TRBJ2-7; possible D gene TRBD2, 6 bases. The CDR3 runs 15 residues. The V end lost 6 bases, the J end lost 4 bases, and 22 bases lay between the germline ends. In germline, CDR1 is SQVTM, CDR2 ANQGSEA. DNA for the CDR3: TGCAGCGTCCTCCTTTTACGGGACTCGATTTACGAGCAGTACTTC. It is translated as CSVLLLRDSIYEQYF.

By frequency in the sample, this clone is large (0.1 to 1%). This chain links TRBV7-6 with TRBJ2-5; 10 bases fit TRBD2. Germline trimming cut 1 base from V and 4 bases from J; bases unmatched to any gene: 12. The CDR3 consists of 18 residues. In germline, CDR1 is SGHVS, CDR2 FNYEAQ. CDR3 bases: TGTGCCAGCAGCTTAGGGTCAGAGCGGGGGGGCTTTCCAGAGACCCAGTACTTC. Translation gives CASSLGSERGGFPETQYF.

The chain uses TRBV12-5 and TRBJ2-7, with 7 bases lining up with TRBD1. J gave up 4 bases and V 6 bases, and 3 bases lay outside the gene matches. This CDR3 has 12 amino acids. The germline gives CDR1 LGHNT, CDR2 FRNRAP. The CDR3: CASGKGAYEQYF. The CDR3 nucleotides read TGTGCTAGTGGGAAGGGGGCTTACGAGCAGTACTTC.